The 8 T cell receptor beta chains below were found in one sample sequenced in a study of vaccination and CD4 T cells after COVID-19. The sample's treatment: approximately 9-day PBMC culture with coronavirus spike peptide pools or control peptides (ViraFEST assay). Researchers used the Oncomine TCR Beta short-read assay to sequence DNA from cultured CD4+ T cells. TCRdb fed the PCR reads into MiXCR, producing one record per CDR3 protein. The sample yields around 10,000 distinct CDR3 sequences, about 28% seen once. Their specific antigens are unknown. The sequenced material came from CD4+ T cells from blood, cultured in vitro. The receptors derive from a human donor who had recovered from COVID-19.

This clonotype has more than one count but fewer than ten. The chain joins TRBV15 to TRBJ2-1; D ambiguous. Trimming removed 3 bases from V and 9 bases from J, with 9 bases in between. CDR3 length: 12 residues. The V gene's germline CDR1 is LNHNV and CDR2 YYDKDF (reference sequence). The CDR3 coding sequence is TGTGCCACCAGCAGGCTAGGCAGTGAGCAGTTCTTC. Encoded protein: CATSRLGSEQFF. Filled out from reference TRBV15 and TRBJ2-1, the complete variable domain reads DAMVIQNPRYQVTQFGKPVTLSCSQTLNHNVMYWYQQKSSQAPKLLFHYYDKDFNNEADTPDNFQSRRPNTSFCFLDIRSPGLGDTAMYLCATSRLGSEQFFGPGTRLTVL.

V is TRBV11-1 and J is TRBJ2-1, with D unresolved. The J call may be in error: the DNA end matches TRBJ2-7 better. The germline V gene encodes CDR1 SGHAT and CDR2 FQDESV (reference sequence). The CDR3 runs to 15 residues. The CDR3 region is CASSLDQSLTYEQYF. CDR3 DNA: TGTGCCAGCAGCTTAGATCAGTCGTTGACCTACGAGCAGTACTTC.

The rearrangement uses TRBV24-1 and TRBJ2-1; D is uncertain. This CDR3 is 12 amino acids long. Germline values: CDR1 KGHDR, CDR2 SFDVKD. V lost 4 bases to trimming and J lost 6 bases, with 6 bases between them. CDR3 DNA sequence: TGTGCCACCAGTGAATTCGGCAATGAGCAGTTCTTC. Translated: CATSEFGNEQFF.

The table lists this clonotype with a few counts. The V gene is TRBV27, the J gene TRBJ1-2; 11 bases fit TRBD1. The V segment lost 3 bases and the J segment 5 bases; nucleotides outside the gene matches: 11. CDR3 length equals 17 residues. Germline V lookup: CDR1 MNHEY, CDR2 SMNVEV (reference sequence). The CDR3 nucleotides read TGTGCCAGCAGTTTTTACTCCGGGACAGGGGGACGATATGGCTACACCTTC. This codes for CASSFYSGTGGRYGYTF.

J is TRBJ2-4 and V is TRBV6-2 or TRBV6-3; TRBD1 aligns across 8 bases. Trimming removed 6 bases from V and 0 bases from J; junction bases left unmatched: 4. The CDR3 consists of 15 residues. Germline V gene data show CDR1 as MNHEY and CDR2 as SVGEGT. The CDR3 DNA reads TGTGCCAGCAGGACAGGGGAGTCAGCCAAAAACATTCAGTACTTC. It encodes CASRTGESAKNIQYF.

By frequency in the sample, this clonotype is medium-sized. V usage is TRBV20-1 and J usage is TRBJ1-1; TRBD1 might be the D (5 bases). Germline V lookup: CDR1 DFQATT, CDR2 SNEGSKA (reference sequence). The CDR3 covers 15 residues. The V and J ends lost 1 base and 5 bases respectively, with 17 bases between them. This CDR3 is CSARGGSPGVTEAFF. The CDR3 nucleotides read TGCAGTGCTAGAGGAGGATCCCCGGGGGTAACTGAAGCTTTCTTT.

V usage is TRBV30 and J usage is TRBJ1-2; no clear D. This CDR3 contains 13 residues. The germline V and J ends were trimmed by 3 bases and 2 bases, with 10 bases remaining between them. Looked up from germline, CDR1 is GTSNPN and CDR2 is SVGIG (reference sequence). CDR3 residues: CAWRYSNNYGYTF. For the CDR3, the DNA is TGTGCCTGGAGGTACAGTAACAACTATGGCTACACCTTC. Full variable domain (remainder filled in from reference TRBV30 and TRBJ1-2): SQTIHQWPATLVQPVGSPLSLECTVEGTSNPNLYWYRQAAGRGLQLLFYSVGIGQISSEVPQNLSASRPQDRQFILSSKKLLLSDSGFYLCAWRYSNNYGYTFGSGTRLTVV.

The chain has TRBV6-2 or TRBV6-3 and TRBJ2-3, with D tentatively TRBD1 (6 bases). The V end was cut by 6 bases, the J end by 10 bases, with 14 bases between. Germline values: CDR1 MNHEY, CDR2 SVGEGT. The CDR3 has 12 amino acids. The CDR3 is CASSNTGSAQYF. The CDR3 DNA sequence: TGTGCCAGCAGCAATACAGGGTCCGCGCAGTATTTT.